This T cell receptor beta chain was documented in a study of CD8+CD57+ T cells in acquired aplastic anemia. At the level of the study: Mean DNA quantity obtained from sorted CD4+ and CD8+ cells was around 2.9 ug.

This CDR3 is built from 14 residues. Germline CDR1 and CDR2: DFQATT and SNEGSKA (reference sequence). The germline V and J ends were trimmed by 0 bases and 2 bases, with 10 bases remaining between them. All patients picked for sequencing had shown, by flow cytometry, an expansion of CD8+CD57+ cells. Severe acquired aplastic anemia was present in all patients. According to the study, genomic DNA was the template for TCR beta VDJ and CDR3 profiling. TCRdb re-called the reads through MiXCR, storing one row per CDR3 protein. Of about 190,000 distinct CDR3 sequences listed, 48% are singletons. The clonotype was recovered from a human donor with aplastic anemia. The specimen was sorted CD4+, CD8+, or CD8+CD57+ T cells (not recorded which) from PBMCs. The rearrangement uses TRBV20-1 and TRBJ1-2; TRBD1 is a possible D gene (5 bases). This chain's CDR3 is CSARDGGTNYGYTF. The CDR3 nucleotides read TGCAGTGCTAGAGACGGAGGGACCAACTATGGCTACACCTTC.